This T cell receptor (beta chain) was obtained from a study of Ad26.COV2.S vaccination and SARS-CoV-2 variants (dated by TCRdb to the early 2020s). In the study overall: Vaccine-arm donors came from COV1001, a multicentre, randomized, double-blind, placebo-controlled phase I-IIa trial of Ad26.COV2.S in healthy adults. Dosing of Ad26.COV2.S was intramuscular, at either 5x10^10 or 1x10^11 viral particles, delivered as one shot or as two shots spaced 56 days apart. Sequencing of the TCRbeta repertoire served to evaluate the specificity and breadth of SARS-CoV-2-reactive T cell receptors following Ad26.COV2.S vaccination. A total of 32 samples were included in the TCR-sequenced set, comprising some 20 Ad26.COV2.S vaccine recipients, 5 placebo recipients and 8 SARS-CoV-2 convalescent individuals. Throughout the experiments and outcome assessment, investigators stayed blinded to trial group allocation. Trial participants were randomized into five groups of five: low-dose or high-dose Ad26.COV2.S given once or twice, or placebo on both occasions. What the work shows at the level of the full study, not this receptor alone: Higher spike-specific TCR breadth was observed in Ad26.COV2.S recipients than in placebo recipients (P = 0.0014). Comparable non-spike TCR breadth was observed between vaccine and placebo recipients, consistent with only spike being contained in the vaccine. After vaccination, spike-specific CD8+ and CD4+ T cell responses were reported to show substantial breadth. The study was not powered for comparison of responses between vaccine doses or regimens. According to the authors, total T cell responses may have been underestimated by the TCR breadth and depth analyses.

TCRbeta CDR3 regions were sequenced with the immunoSEQ Assay. After extraction, genomic DNA underwent amplification by bias-controlled multiplex PCR, followed by high-throughput sequencing. As for how the authors treated the data: Collapsing and filtering of sequences were performed to quantify the absolute abundance of each unique TCRbeta CDR3 region. Usable DNA was measured by amplifying reference genes present in all nucleated cells, and TCRbeta template counts were normalized to that usable DNA to estimate T cell fraction. Repertoire TCRs were annotated as SARS-CoV-2-specific when V gene, CDR3 amino acid sequence and J gene were exactly matched to a known reactive TCR set. The reference SARS-CoV-2 TCR set was obtained from MIRA and was filtered for enrichment in COVID-19-positive ImmuneCODE repertoires, whereby public or cross-reactive TCRs were removed. Based on the MIRA antigens, annotated TCRs were further analysed at the level of specific ORF or position within ORF. Breadth was defined as the number of annotated unique rearrangements divided by the total number of unique productive rearrangements, and depth was defined as the summed frequency of the annotated unique rearrangements. Two-sided Wilcoxon rank-sum tests were applied when comparing TCR breadth between groups. TCRdb provides this immuneACCESS table in a form limited to in-frame rearrangements. Some clones are lacking; in checked studies, under half of them reflect an unresolved V gene, and why the rest are absent is not known. For V, J and clone size, that table is used; D and trimming come from the DNA. The sample profile shows roughly 350,000 clones; 75% to 90% of them were found once. Approximately 4.5% of the sample is taken by the ten largest.

V is cut by 0 bases and J by 1 base, and the space between the germline ends is 9 bases. The germline V gene (reference sequence) gives CDR1 as LNHNV and CDR2 as YYDKDF. The CDR3, from cysteine to phenylalanine, totals 15 residues. The read is trimmed to its CDR3 DNA, 45 bases read in frame from base 1. Concerning this clone itself: The antigen this receptor binds is unknown. Qualities for individual bases were not recorded, and no much larger clone is one base off.

This specimen's treatment or condition label, interpreted: approximately 18 received Ad26.COV2.S at low or high dose, single or two shots; 5 received placebo; per-sample allocation not given. Repertoires of vaccine and placebo recipients were sequenced from samples collected on day 63 after the first injection. Between 29 July and 7 August 2020, Cohort 1b enrolled about two dozen adults aged 18-55 years at one site in Boston, USA. Ad26.COV2.S was a replication-incompetent adenovirus type 26 vector that expressed a prefusion-stabilized SARS-CoV-2 spike protein derived from the original Wuhan strain.

This chain is built from TRBV15 and TRBJ1-1; TRBD1 is perhaps the D gene, given 5 matching bases. This sequence originates from a person aged 18-60 years who received the Ad26.COV2.S COVID-19 vaccine or a placebo. Sequences were derived from peripheral blood, sampled in a trial of Ad26.COV2.S vaccine versus placebo. The CDR3 loop reads CATSRDLGRNTEAFF. The DNA sequence is given as TGTGCCACCAGCAGAGATCTGGGGCGGAACACTGAAGCTTTCTTT.